This T cell receptor (beta chain) derives from a study of T cells after yellow fever vaccination. MiXCR, run by TCRdb on the 5' RACE reads, gives a single entry per CDR3 protein. The profile shows about 580,000 distinct CDR3 sequences, 17% of them singletons. This clonotype was counted a few times. The CDR3 is made up of 12 amino acids. The germline V and J ends were trimmed by 4 bases and 4 bases, with 10 bases remaining between them. Germline V gene lookup returns CDR1 DFQATT and CDR2 SNEGSKA (reference sequence). The clonotype was recovered from a young man who received the YFV17D yellow fever vaccine. Sequencing was performed on PBMCs, taken less than 6 days after the first yellow fever vaccination. V usage is TRBV20-1 and J usage is TRBJ1-2; possible D gene TRBD1, 5 bases. CDR3 amino acids: CSATGIGYGYTF. The CDR3 DNA reads as TGCAGTGCTACAGGGATCGGCTATGGCTACACCTTC.